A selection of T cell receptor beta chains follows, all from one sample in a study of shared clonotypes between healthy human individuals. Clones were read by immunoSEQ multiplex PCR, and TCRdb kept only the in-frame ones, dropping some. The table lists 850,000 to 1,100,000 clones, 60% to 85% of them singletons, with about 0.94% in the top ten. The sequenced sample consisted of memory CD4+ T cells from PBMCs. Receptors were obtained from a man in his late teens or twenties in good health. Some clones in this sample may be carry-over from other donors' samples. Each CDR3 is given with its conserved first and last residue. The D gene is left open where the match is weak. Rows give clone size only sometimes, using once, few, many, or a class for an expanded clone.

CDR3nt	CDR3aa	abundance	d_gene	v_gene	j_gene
TGCGCCAGCAGCCAGGGACAGGTTCCCAGATTGGAGACCCAGTACTTC	CASSQGQVPRLETQYF	.	TRBD1	TRBV4-1	TRBJ2-5
TGTGCCAGCAGTTTGGCACACGGGGTTGGCACTGAAGCTTTCTTT	CASSLAHGVGTEAFF	.	.	TRBV28	TRBJ1-1
TGTGCCAGCAGCCCCGGGACAAATAGAAACACCATATATTTT	CASSPGTNRNTIYF	.	.	TRBV7-6	TRBJ1-3
TGTGCCAGCAGCTTGGGGTCAGGCCCCTACAATGAGCAGTTCTTC	CASSLGSGPYNEQFF	.	.	TRBV5-4	TRBJ2-1
TGTGCCAGCAGCCCTCAGGGGTATGAGCAGTTCTTC	CASSPQGYEQFF	.	.	TRBV7-9	TRBJ2-1
TGTGCCAGCTCAGCTGGGGGGCTGGAAAAACTGTTTTTT	CASSAGGLEKLFF	.	.	TRBV18	TRBJ1-4
TGTGCCTGGAGTGCCGGCAGGGCCCCTGGAAACACCATATATTTT	CAWSAGRAPGNTIYF	.	.	TRBV30	TRBJ1-3
TGTGCCAGCAGCTTCACCAACAGGGTCCCGGGGCAGTACTTC	CASSFTNRVPGQYF	.	.	TRBV6-1	TRBJ2-7
TGTGCCAGCAGCTCTCGGGGGGGTGGTGGAAACACCATATATTTT	CASSSRGGGGNTIYF	.	.	TRBV7-2	TRBJ1-3
TGTGCCAGCAGTGTGGCGGGAGGTTCGAACACCGGGGAGCTGTTTTTT	CASSVAGGSNTGELFF	.	TRBD2	TRBV2	TRBJ2-2
TGTGCCAGCAGCTTAGCGAACAGTCGTGGCTACACCTTC	CASSLANSRGYTF	.	.	TRBV7-2	TRBJ1-2
TGTGCCAGCCAAGGACAGACACATCAAGAGACCCAGTACTTC	CASQGQTHQETQYF	.	.	TRBV2	TRBJ2-5
TGCGCCAGCAGTGAGTCATGGCAGCCCCAGCATTTT	CASSESWQPQHF	.	.	TRBV10-1	TRBJ1-5
TGCGCCAGCAGCCATCGACAGGGAGGTAATGGTAAGGAGACCCAGTACTTC	CASSHRQGGNGKETQYF	.	.	TRBV4-1	TRBJ2-5
TGCGCCAGCAGTCGGGACACCTCTAACTATGGCTACACCTTC	CASSRDTSNYGYTF	.	.	TRBV10-2	TRBJ1-2
TGTGCCAGCAGCCGGCGGGGGGATGGGGGTTCGCCTGGAAACACCATATATTTT	CASSRRGDGGSPGNTIYF	few	.	TRBV7-2	TRBJ1-3
TGTGCCAGCACTACGGGAGGCGCCGCAAATACGCAGTATTTT	CASTTGGAANTQYF	.	TRBD2	TRBV9	TRBJ2-3
TGTGCCAGCAGCCTCCACGATGGGACCGGGGAGCTGTTTTTT	CASSLHDGTGELFF	.	.	TRBV6-6	TRBJ2-2
TGTGCCAGCATCCGACAGGGGGGTGGCTACACCTTC	CASIRQGGGYTF	.	TRBD1	TRBV28	TRBJ1-2
TGTGCCAGCAGTTACCGGGCTAGGGACCGAGATGAAAAACTGTTTTTT	CASSYRARDRDEKLFF	.	.	TRBV6-6	TRBJ1-4
TGTGCCAGCAGTGAAGCCCCGGGTTCACAAGAGACCCAGTACTTC	CASSEAPGSQETQYF	.	.	TRBV6-1	TRBJ2-5
TGTGCCAGCTCACCACCGTTAGGGAAAATTCCAACCTACGAGCAGTACTTC	CASSPPLGKIPTYEQYF	few	.	TRBV18	TRBJ2-7
TGTGCCTGGGAGGGAGAAATTGGAGAGCAGTACTTC	CAWEGEIGEQYF	many	.	TRBV30	TRBJ2-7